Listed below are T cell receptor beta chains from one sample, sequenced in a study of cytomegalovirus exposure and HLA in healthy donors. The assay was immunoSEQ multiplex PCR, and TCRdb's table has in-frame clones only and misses some. The table has roughly 140,000 clones, around 79% seen once. Sequenced input: PBMCs. The source of these receptors is a man in his forties in good health and CMV-seropositive. Both conserved end residues are part of each CDR3. D genes are given only for firm matches. A clone size is listed for some rows: how often the clone was seen (once, few, many), or a class if it is expanded.

>-|TRBJ2-2|TRBV11-2|few
CASSHQYTGELFF
TGTGCCAGCAGTCATCAATACACCGGGGAGCTGTTTTTT
>TRBD2|TRBJ2-7|TRBV7-9|-
CSSSLAGDEQYF
TGTTCCAGCAGCTTAGCGGGAGACGAGCAGTACTTC
>TRBD1|TRBJ2-3|TRBV6-1|-
CASRTGSISTDTQYF
TGTGCCAGCAGGACAGGGAGCATTAGCACAGATACGCAGTATTTT
>-|TRBJ1-1|TRBV30|-
CAWAVLNTEAFF
TGTGCCTGGGCGGTTTTAAACACTGAAGCTTTCTTT
>TRBD2|TRBJ2-1|TRBV30|once
CAWSVFSGRALNGQFF
TGTGCCTGGAGTGTTTTCAGCGGGAGGGCCCTCAATGGGCAGTTCTTC
>-|TRBJ2-7|TRBV7-8|-
CASSLGAGPSYEQYF
TGTGCCAGCAGCTTAGGAGCAGGGCCCTCCTACGAGCAGTACTTC
>TRBD2|TRBJ2-6|TRBV7-3|-
CASSLTSGGGRASGANVLTF
TGTGCCAGCAGCTTAACGTCCGGGGGCGGGAGGGCCTCTGGGGCCAACGTCCTGACTTTC
>-|TRBJ2-7|TRBV6-6|few
CASLPGNSYEQYF
TGTGCCAGCCTCCCCGGTAACTCCTACGAGCAGTACTTC
>-|TRBJ1-1|TRBV28|-
CASSLTGEAFF
TGTGCCAGCAGTTTGACGGGTGAAGCTTTCTTT
>TRBD1|TRBJ2-1|TRBV13|-
CASSSRGTGGYEQFF
TGTGCCAGCAGCTCACGGGGGACAGGGGGATATGAGCAGTTCTTC
>TRBD1|TRBJ1-1|TRBV19|-
CASRKFGQAREAFF
TGTGCCAGTAGAAAATTCGGACAGGCCCGGGAAGCTTTCTTT